These 2 T cell receptor beta chains came from one sample sequenced in a study of Graves' ophthalmopathy and Graves' hyperthyroidism (dated by TCRdb to 2016 to 2019). The sequencing machine was an Illumina HiSeq 2000. TCR beta CDR3 regions were amplified from RNA transcripts for repertoire sequencing. The first round of RT-PCR was done with HTBI primers and the Qiagen OneStep RT-PCR kit, and was followed by a second round of multiplex PCR, then size selection and purification. Using fastp trimming at Q25 and MiXCR clonotype assembly, TCRdb reanalyzed the public sequencing data and kept in-frame beta chains. Rows with a matching CDR3 protein are joined into one entry that keeps the most common DNA and genes. The sample table lists about 700,000 distinct CDR3 sequences, roughly 40% of them with a count of one. In total, the top ten clones hold approximately 46% of the sample. The material sequenced was peripheral blood. Receptors were obtained from an adult man with Graves' ophthalmopathy.

With regard to this clonotype: Being one base from a much bigger clone, this may be a read error. The chain uses TRBV5-6 and TRBJ1-2; D is possibly TRBD1 (5 bases). This CDR3 has 15 residues. Germline lookup yields CDR1 SGHDT and CDR2 YYEEEE. The CDR3 coding sequence is TGTGCCAACAGCTCCGGACATCGAAATGCCTATGGCTACACCTTC. Translation: CANSSGHRNAYGYTF. The entire variable domain, with the rest obtained from reference TRBV5-6 and TRBJ1-2, is as follows: DAGVTQSPTHLIKTRGQQVTLRCSPKSGHDTVSWYQQALGQGPQFIFQYYEEEERQRGNFPDRFSGHQFPNYSSELNVNALLLGDSALYLCANSSGHRNAYGYTFGSGTRLTVV.

The genes are TRBV6-5 and TRBJ2-7, with D unresolved. Trimming took 5 bases from V and 2 from J, leaving 13 bases between them. This CDR3 has 14 residues. CDR1 is MNHEY and CDR2 is SVGAGI in the germline V gene. CDR3: CASSQTWVAYEQYF. CDR3 in DNA: TGTGCCAGCAGTCAAACATGGGTCGCCTACGAGCAGTACTTC.